The TCR beta chain described here comes from a study of shared clonotypes between healthy human individuals. Overall study context: Each donor had three CD4 naive, three CD4 memory, two CD8 naive and one CD8 memory plate. Study-wide results and limits: Sequencing depth was predicted to influence how clonotypes are shared among donors.

Only in-frame clones appear in the TCRdb table, and some are missing; sequencing was by immunoSEQ multiplex PCR. The data contain about 730,000 clones, just under 75% of them seen just once; the ten biggest clones take up under 2%. Participating donors were healthy, HIV-negative adults free of recent acute infections or vaccinations. V shed 6 bases and J shed 0 bases, with 1 base lying between them. Germline V gene lookup returns CDR1 SEHNR and CDR2 FQNEAQ (reference sequence). This CDR3 contains 11 residues. Points on this clone: Its antigen is currently unknown.

This clonotype originated in a woman aged 25 to 39 in good health. The V call is TRBV7-9, the J call TRBJ2-3, with no clear D. The material sequenced was memory CD4+ T cells sorted from blood. Subset of the sample: CD45RA-negative fraction. The CDR3 protein is CASRSTDTQYF. Here the CDR3 DNA reads TGTGCCAGCAGGAGCACAGATACGCAGTATTTT.